The 3 T cell receptor beta chains below were found in one sample sequenced in a study of early T cells in non-severe SARS-CoV-2 infection. Via MiXCR, TCRdb re-called the 5' RACE reads, giving one row per CDR3 protein. This table holds tens of thousands of distinct CDR3 sequences, about 13% found once. Sequencing was carried out using whole blood. The receptors were gathered from an adult who was a healthcare worker with PCR-confirmed SARS-CoV-2 infection or an uninfected control (not recorded which).

The gene calls are TRBV20-1 and TRBJ1-2; the D is unclear. Per germline, CDR1 DFQATT and CDR2 SNEGSKA (reference sequence). CDR3 size: 14 residues. The germline V and J ends were trimmed by 6 bases and 5 bases, with 19 bases remaining between them. CDR3 protein: CSATPDPTAYGYTF. Here the CDR3 DNA reads TGCAGTGCAACCCCGGACCCAACCGCATATGGCTACACCTTC.

This clonotype was seen only a few times. The chain recombines TRBV29-1 with TRBJ2-3; possibly TRBD1 for D (5 bases). Trimming shortened V by 4 bases and J by 5 bases, and 10 bases separated the two germline ends. In germline, CDR1 is SQVTM, CDR2 ANQGSEA. This CDR3 is built from 12 residues. The CDR3 reads CSVAQGKDTQYF. The DNA of the CDR3 is TGCAGCGTTGCGCAGGGAAAAGATACGCAGTATTTT.

This clonotype showed up just a few times. V gene TRBV29-1 combines with J gene TRBJ2-3; the D is unclear. The CDR3 consists of 10 residues. The germline CDR1 and CDR2 sequences are SQVTM and ANQGSEA. The CDR3 sequence is CSGRADTQYF. CDR3 in DNA: TGCAGTGGCCGGGCAGATACGCAGTATTTT.